One and the same sample provided the 26 T cell receptor beta chains below, sequenced in a study of T cells in Graves' hyperthyroidism and ophthalmopathy. Researchers took RNA transcripts and amplified the TCR beta CDR3 regions from them. An initial round of RT-PCR targeting the TCR CDR3 relied on the HTBI primer set. TCRdb re-derived calls from the multiplex PCR reads in MiXCR, one entry per CDR3 protein. Of around 720,000 distinct CDR3 sequences listed, around 40% are singletons. The specimen sequenced was blood. Receptor source: a woman aged 40 to 49 with Graves' hyperthyroidism.

J is TRBJ2-5 and V is TRBV7-9, with TRBD2 matching 8 bases. Looked up from germline, CDR1 is SEHNR and CDR2 is FQNEAQ (reference sequence). CDR3 length: 16 residues. Trimming cost V 5 bases and J 4 bases; bases outside gene matches: 12. In DNA, the CDR3 is TGTGCCAGCAGCGGAGACGGGGGGGGCCGGGGAGAGACCCAGTACTTC. Amino acids: CASSGDGGGRGETQYF.

The chain combines TRBV25-1 with TRBJ2-2; D gene unclear. V gave up 8 bases and J gave up 1 base, with 20 bases separating them. CDR1 MGHDK and CDR2 SYGVNS come from the germline V gene. The CDR3 is 17 amino acids. The CDR3 is CASGPRRARWNTGELFF. CDR3 coding DNA: TGTGCCAGCGGCCCGCGTCGGGCCAGGTGGAACACCGGGGAGCTGTTTTTT.

The V call is TRBV25-1, the J call TRBJ1-2, with no clear D. The CDR3 spans 17 residues. CDR1 and CDR2 (germline): MGHDK, SYGVNS. V was clipped by 6 bases and J by 4 bases, with 24 bases between them. The CDR3 loop is CASRNGVFGERAYGYTF. The CDR3 DNA reads TGTGCCAGCAGGAACGGGGTTTTCGGGGAAAGGGCCTATGGCTACACCTTC.

The gene calls are TRBV2 and TRBJ1-1; D ambiguous. The CDR3 spans 12 residues. Germline V lookup: CDR1 SNHLY, CDR2 FYNNEI. V dropped 8 bases and J dropped 5 bases, with 12 bases sitting between them. This CDR3 is CASQEEWTEAFF. The CDR3 DNA is TGTGCCAGCCAGGAGGAGTGGACTGAAGCTTTCTTT.

In regard to this clonotype: A junction boundary mismatches the germline segment, possibly from a read error. The chain carries TRBV7-3 and TRBJ1-1; unclear D gene. This CDR3 comprises 13 residues. The germline V gene has CDR1 SGHTA and CDR2 FQGTGA. The CDR3 region is CASNLNMGTEAFF. In DNA, the CDR3 is TGTGCCAGCAACTTAAATATGGGGACTGAAGCTTTCTTT.

This CDR3 reads CASGSPPASGYEQYF. CDR3 coding DNA: TGTGCTAGTGGTTCCCCCCCCGCTAGCGGTTACGAGCAGTACTTC. The chain employs TRBV12-5 and TRBJ2-7; TRBD2 agrees at 7 bases. This CDR3 has 15 residues. Germline lookup yields CDR1 LGHNT and CDR2 FRNRAP. V was clipped by 4 bases and J by 4 bases; unmatched bases: 10. Filled out from reference TRBV12-5 and TRBJ2-7, the complete variable domain reads DARVTQTPRHKVTEMGQEVTMRCQPILGHNTVFWYRQTMMQGLELLAYFRNRAPLDDSGMPKDRFSAEMPDATLATLKIQPSEPRDSAVYFCASGSPPASGYEQYFGPGTRLTVT.

Ten or more counts support this clonotype. This sequence joins TRBV6-1 and TRBJ1-2; D unresolved. This CDR3 has 12 residues. The ends were cut back, 4 bases at V and 2 bases at J, with 5 bases in the middle. Germline V gene lookup returns CDR1 MNHNS and CDR2 SASEGT. In nucleotides, the CDR3 is TGTGCCAGCAGTGCACAGAACTATGGCTACACCTTC. Translated: CASSAQNYGYTF.

This clonotype was detected ten times or more. The V call is TRBV7-6, the J call TRBJ1-2; D may be TRBD1 (6 bases). CDR1 is SGHVS, CDR2 FNYEAQ, per germline. The ends were cut back, 0 bases at V and 3 bases at J, with 14 bases in the middle. The length of the CDR3 is 16 residues. CDR3 in amino acids: CASSLAGGGPYYGYTF. The DNA for the CDR3 is TGTGCCAGCAGCTTAGCCGGAGGGGGGCCATACTATGGCTACACCTTC. Full variable domain (remainder filled in from reference TRBV7-6 and TRBJ1-2): GAGVSQSPRYKVTKRGQDVALRCDPISGHVSLYWYRQALGQGPEFLTYFNYEAQQDKSGLPNDRFSAERPEGSISTLTIQRTEQRDSAMYRCASSLAGGGPYYGYTFGSGTRLTVV.

This clonotype was counted between two and nine times. CDR3 bases: TGTGCCTCCTACGAGCAGTACTTC. Protein: CASYEQYF. This rearrangement joins TRBV24-1 to TRBJ2-7; D unclear. Germline V gene sequence: CDR1 KGHDR, CDR2 SFDVKD. This CDR3 region has 8 residues. Trimming took off 12 bases at V and 1 base at J, with 0 bases between the two ends.

The J gene is TRBJ2-7, the V gene TRBV5-1; 7 nucleotides match TRBD2. V lost 3 bases and J lost 3; bases outside the gene matches: 3. The CDR3 covers 13 residues. CDR1 SGHRS and CDR2 YFSETQ come from the germline V gene. The chain's CDR3 is CASSSAGSYEQYF. Here the CDR3 DNA reads TGCGCCAGCAGCTCAGCGGGAAGCTACGAGCAGTACTTC.

This clonotype was seen ten or more times. The chain couples TRBV20-1 to TRBJ1-5; possibly TRBD1 for D (5 bases). V was trimmed by 3 bases and J by 3 bases, leaving 15 bases between them. Germline V gene sequence: CDR1 DFQATT, CDR2 SNEGSKA (reference sequence). This CDR3 is 15 amino acids long. This chain's CDR3 is CSARGPQGNNQPQHF. CDR3 DNA: TGCAGTGCTAGGGGACCCCAGGGCAACAATCAGCCCCAGCATTTT.

V and J are TRBV19 and TRBJ1-5; no clear D. The CDR3 spans 16 residues. Germline V gene data show CDR1 as LNHDA and CDR2 as SQIVND (reference sequence). Between the trimmed V and J ends, which lost 4 bases and 3 bases, there was a span of 16 bases. The CDR3 DNA is TGTGCCAGTAGTAGGCGGATCCAGAGCTCCAATCAGCCCCAGCATTTT. This encodes CASSRRIQSSNQPQHF.

CDR3 residues: CASSQGTSHTF. The CDR3 DNA sequence: TGCGCCAGCAGCCAAGGTACAAGTCACACCTTC. This rearrangement joins TRBV4-1 to TRBJ1-2; D call uncertain. The length of the CDR3 is 11 residues. The V and J ends lost 1 base and 12 bases respectively, with 9 bases between them. Germline values: CDR1 MGHRA, CDR2 YSYEKL.

Many counts were recorded for this clonotype. The chain carries TRBV7-2 and TRBJ2-7, with D possibly being TRBD1 or TRBD2 (5 bases each). The V end lost 4 bases, the J end lost 3 bases, and 13 bases lay between the germline ends. CDR1 is SGHTA and CDR2 is FQGNSA in the germline V gene. This CDR3 region has 14 residues. CDR3 sequence: CASSWGRNFYEQYF. CDR3 in DNA: TGTGCCAGCAGCTGGGGACGGAATTTCTACGAGCAGTACTTC.

This clonotype has a handful of counts. V gene TRBV12-3 or TRBV12-4 combines with J gene TRBJ1-1, with a weak D call TRBD1 (5 bases). V lost 5 bases, J lost 1 base, and 14 bases lay in between. The CDR3 covers 15 residues. This chain's CDR3 is CASSKHRQPNTEAFF. The CDR3 DNA follows: TGTGCCAGCAGTAAGCATAGACAGCCGAACACTGAAGCTTTCTTT.

This clonotype was seen many times. The chain has TRBV6-6 and TRBJ2-5; 9 bases agree with TRBD1. V shed 4 bases and J 4 bases; nucleotides not matched to a gene: 4. The CDR3 is 14 residues long. CDR1 MNHNY and CDR2 SVGAGI come from the germline V gene (reference sequence). The CDR3, as DNA: TGTGCCAGCAGTTTCTACAGGGGGCCAGAGACCCAGTACTTC. Amino acid sequence: CASSFYRGPETQYF.

The CDR3 nucleotides read TGCGCCAGCGGGGGTGGAGAGTCCCCCATGGGTACGCAGTATTTT. It specifies CASGGGESPMGTQYF. This chain links TRBV10-1 with TRBJ2-3; D assignment may be TRBD1 or TRBD2 (5 bases each). Trimming stripped 8 bases from V and 8 bases from J, with 23 bases between. Germline-derived CDR1 and CDR2 are WNHNN and SYGVQD (reference sequence). The CDR3 sequence is 15 residues long.

For this clonotype: This may come from a read error, since a much larger clone is one base off. V and J are TRBV12-3 or TRBV12-4 and TRBJ1-2; TRBD1 aligns across 11 bases. Trimming cost V 6 bases and J 13 bases; bases outside gene matches: 7. This CDR3 region has 12 residues. Here the CDR3 DNA reads TGTGCCAGCAGGGGACAGGGGGAGGGAAGCACCTTC. This gives the protein CASRGQGEGSTF.

This clonotype came up a few times. The chain carries TRBV12-3 or TRBV12-4 and TRBJ1-2, with D perhaps matching TRBD1 (5 bases). The germline V and J ends were trimmed by 7 bases and 8 bases, with 20 bases remaining between them. This CDR3 is 14 amino acids long. In DNA form, the CDR3 reads TGTGCCAGCATCTCCTCCGGGGGGACGGGAGGCTACACCTTC. Translating gives CASISSGGTGGYTF.

This clonotype has more than one count but fewer than ten. The chain is built from TRBV5-1 and TRBJ2-7; D is possibly TRBD1 or TRBD2 (5 bases each). The CDR3 loop spans 15 amino acids. Germline lookup yields CDR1 SGHRS and CDR2 YFSETQ. V lost 3 bases, J lost 2 bases, and 15 bases lay in between. Here the CDR3 DNA reads TGCGCCAGCAGCTCGGGGACGGTGGAGGCCTACGAGCAGTACTTC. As protein: CASSSGTVEAYEQYF.

Ten or more counts support this clonotype. J is TRBJ1-5 and V is TRBV19; no reliable D call. V lost 3 bases, J lost 5 bases, and 14 bases lay in between. The CDR3 runs 15 residues. Germline CDR1 LNHDA, CDR2 SQIVND (reference sequence). The CDR3 is CASSIDIGAYQPQHF. CDR3 sequence (DNA): TGTGCCAGTAGTATCGACATAGGCGCTTATCAGCCCCAGCATTTT. The full variable domain, its missing parts supplied by reference TRBV19 and TRBJ1-5, is DGGITQSPKYLFRKEGQNVTLSCEQNLNHDAMYWYRQDPGQGLRLIYYSQIVNDFQKGDIAEGYSVSREKKESFPLTVTSAQKNPTAFYLCASSIDIGAYQPQHFGDGTRLSIL.

For this clonotype: Germline and junction disagree at one end, which may indicate a read error. The CDR3 nucleotides read TGTGCCACCCTCGCGGGGGCCGACTATGGCTACACCTTC. Its translation is CATLAGADYGYTF. The rearrangement joins TRBV10-2 to TRBJ1-2; maybe TRBD1 (6 bases). CDR1 and CDR2 from the germline V gene are WSHSY and SAAADI. This CDR3 is built from 13 residues.

Note on this clonotype: The junction differs from germline at one of its ends, possibly a read error. The chain recombines TRBV4-3 with TRBJ1-6; no firm D call. CDR1 and CDR2 (germline): LGHNA, YSLEER. CDR3 length: 16 amino acids. The CDR3 coding sequence is TGCGCCAACAGCCGAGATGTGATGGCGCAAGGTTCACCCCTCCACTTT. Its protein is CANSRDVMAQGSPLHF.

Comments on this clonotype: The missing conserved phenylalanine or tryptophan at the end of this CDR3 makes a read error likely. No DNA is shown, since the ends of the CDR3 on it are uncertain; the CDR3 is the one TCRdb lists. V usage is TRBV6-2 or TRBV6-3 and J usage is TRBJ1-6. Looked up from germline, CDR1 is MNHEY and CDR2 is SVGEGT. Termini included, the CDR3 measures 8 amino acids. CDR3 loop: CASSLSSL.

This clonotype was observed at least ten times. The V gene is TRBV15, the J gene TRBJ1-5; no clear D gene. The germline V gene has CDR1 LNHNV and CDR2 YYDKDF (reference sequence). V lost 3 bases, J lost 5 bases, and 11 bases lay in between. The CDR3 length is 14 residues. In DNA form, the CDR3 reads TGTGCCACCAGCAGGACCGGGTCATATCAGCCCCAGCATTTT. Protein sequence: CATSRTGSYQPQHF.

This clonotype showed up just a few times. Here the CDR3 DNA reads TGTGCCAGCAGCGTAGACGCGCTTTCCTCTGGAAACACCATATATTTT. Residues: CASSVDALSSGNTIYF. V and J are TRBV9 and TRBJ1-3; D is ambiguous. CDR1 SGDLS and CDR2 YYNGEE come from the germline V gene. Trimming took off 0 bases at V and 0 bases at J, with 10 bases between the two ends. The CDR3 has 16 amino acids. The variable domain in full, with the rest retrieved from reference TRBV9 and TRBJ1-3, is DSGVTQTPKHLITATGQRVTLRCSPRSGDLSVYWYQQSLDQGLQFLIQYYNGEERAKGNILERFSAQQFPDLHSELNLSSLELGDSALYFCASSVDALSSGNTIYFGEGSWLTVV.